This T cell receptor beta chain was obtained from a study of blood T cells in healthy people across ages. The CDR3 sequence is 14 residues long. Germline values: CDR1 DFQATT, CDR2 SNEGSKA (reference sequence). V shed 0 bases and J shed 0 bases, with 8 bases lying between them. Peripheral blood, 9.5 to 10 milliliters per donor, was collected. Through a sample-barcoded 5' primer and a J-beta primer mix, a second PCR was run for roughly 6 to 11 cycles. Tags on each cDNA molecule came from a template-switch adaptor with 12 random nucleotides. A minimum of 3 million CDR3-containing paired-end reads was obtained for each sample. Each CDR3 protein gets one entry after TCRdb re-called the 5' RACE reads with MiXCR. Here the sample spans 750,000 to 950,000 distinct CDR3 sequences, just under 30% being singletons. In this sample, this clonotype turned up many times. These data also featured in a second study, about T cells of mothers and their children.

The TCR was taken from a woman in her forties in good health. The chain uses TRBV20-1 and TRBJ1-1; no definite D call. The sample taken for sequencing was blood. CDR3 in amino acids: CSARDWGLNTEAFF. CDR3 sequence (DNA): TGCAGTGCTAGAGATTGGGGTTTGAACACTGAAGCTTTCTTT.